Here is one TCR beta chain with its context. This specimen comes from a study of shared clonotypes between healthy human individuals. Across the whole study: Plates per donor: three CD4 naive, three CD4 memory, two CD8 naive, one CD8 memory.

Germline loops: CDR1 ENHRY, CDR2 SYGVKD. V lost 0 bases, J lost 7 bases, and 18 bases lay in between. This CDR3 comprises 17 residues. TCRdb's copy holds only in-frame clones and misses some; the assay was immunoSEQ multiplex PCR. The table records some 660,000 clones, around four fifths of them present only once. The receptor's source is a woman in her thirties in good health. The genes are TRBV10-3 and TRBJ1-4, with D possibly TRBD1 on 5 matching bases. The sample was memory CD4+ T cells sorted from blood. The subset denotes: CD45RA-negative fraction. CDR3 sequence (DNA): TGTGCCATCAGTGAGTCCTCTTGGGTAGACAGCCCTGAAAAACTGTTTTTT. This codes for CAISESSWVDSPEKLFF.